The text below deals with one T cell receptor (beta chain). This clonotype was seen many times. What this receptor recognizes is not known. A much larger clone sits a single nucleotide away, making a read error possible. Trimming takes 4 bases from V and 11 bases from J, and the germline ends sit 14 bases apart. For CDR1 and CDR2, the germline V gene (reference sequence) lists MNHEY and SMNVEV. The CDR3 measures 12 amino acids from cysteine to phenylalanine. Only CDR3 DNA is held: 36 bases, read in frame from base 1. The data derive from a study of patients with pleural tuberculosis (dated by TCRdb to the mid-2010s). Sequencing instrument: Illumina Genome Analyzer IIx. TCRdb trimmed public reads at Q25 via fastp, called clones via MiXCR and kept in-frame beta chains. A single entry per CDR3 protein holds the most common genes and DNA from its merged rows. The sample table lists some 29,000 distinct CDR3 sequences, 15% to 20% of them with a count of one. 3.5% of the sample goes to the ten largest clones.

The sequencing sample was made of peripheral blood. The chain uses TRBV27 and TRBJ1-1; the D gene assignment is ambiguous. The clonotype was recovered from a human donor with pleural tuberculosis. The nucleotides are TGTGCCAGCAGTTCGACGGGGAGTCTCGCTTTCTTT. Protein translation: CASSSTGSLAFF.